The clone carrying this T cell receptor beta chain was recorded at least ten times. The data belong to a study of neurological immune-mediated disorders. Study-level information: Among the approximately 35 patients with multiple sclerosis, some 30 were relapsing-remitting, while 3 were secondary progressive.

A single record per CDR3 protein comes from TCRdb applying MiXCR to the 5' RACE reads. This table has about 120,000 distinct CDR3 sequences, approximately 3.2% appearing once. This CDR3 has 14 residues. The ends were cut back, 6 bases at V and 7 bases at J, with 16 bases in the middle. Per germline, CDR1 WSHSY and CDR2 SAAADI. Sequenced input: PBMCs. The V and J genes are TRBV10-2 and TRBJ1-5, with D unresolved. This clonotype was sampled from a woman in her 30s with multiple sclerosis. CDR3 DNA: TGCGCCAGCAGCGTTGCCAGAAGCATCCAGCCCCAGCATTTT. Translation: CASSVARSIQPQHF.